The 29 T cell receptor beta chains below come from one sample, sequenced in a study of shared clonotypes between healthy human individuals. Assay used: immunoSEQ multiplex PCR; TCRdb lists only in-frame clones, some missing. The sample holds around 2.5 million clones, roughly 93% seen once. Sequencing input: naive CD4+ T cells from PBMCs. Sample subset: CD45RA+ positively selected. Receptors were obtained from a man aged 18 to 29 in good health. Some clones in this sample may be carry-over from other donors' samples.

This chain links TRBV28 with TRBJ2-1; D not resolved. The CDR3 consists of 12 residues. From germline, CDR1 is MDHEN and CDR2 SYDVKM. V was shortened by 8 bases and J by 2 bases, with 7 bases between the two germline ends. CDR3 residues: CASGLTYNEQFF. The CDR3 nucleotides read TGTGCCAGCGGGTTAACCTACAATGAGCAGTTCTTC.

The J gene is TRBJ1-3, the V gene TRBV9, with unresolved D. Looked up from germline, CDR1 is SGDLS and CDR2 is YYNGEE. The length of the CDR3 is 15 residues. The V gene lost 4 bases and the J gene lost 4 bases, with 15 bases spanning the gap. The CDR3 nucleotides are TGTGCCAGCAGCCCCCGGCGGAGAGAAGGAAACACCATATATTTT. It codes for CASSPRRREGNTIYF.

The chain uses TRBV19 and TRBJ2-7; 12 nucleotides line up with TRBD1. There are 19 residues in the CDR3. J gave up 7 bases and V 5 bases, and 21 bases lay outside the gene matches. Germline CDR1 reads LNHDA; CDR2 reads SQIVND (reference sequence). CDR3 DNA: TGTGCCAGTAGTCCCTATGACCACCCGAACCGGGACAGGGGGCTTGAGCAGTACTTC. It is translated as CASSPYDHPNRDRGLEQYF.

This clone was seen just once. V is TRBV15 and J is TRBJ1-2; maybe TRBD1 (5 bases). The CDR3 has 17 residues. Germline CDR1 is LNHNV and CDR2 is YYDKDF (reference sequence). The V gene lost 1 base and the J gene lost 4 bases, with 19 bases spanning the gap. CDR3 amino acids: CATSRARAGTVPYGYTF. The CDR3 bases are TGTGCCACCAGCAGAGCCCGGGCAGGGACTGTTCCCTATGGCTACACCTTC.

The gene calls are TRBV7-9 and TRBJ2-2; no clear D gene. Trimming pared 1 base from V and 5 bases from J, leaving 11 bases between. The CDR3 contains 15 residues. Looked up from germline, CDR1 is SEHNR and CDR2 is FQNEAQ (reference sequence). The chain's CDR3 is CASSLVPTLTGELFF. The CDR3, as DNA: TGTGCCAGCAGCTTAGTCCCCACCTTGACCGGGGAGCTGTTTTTT.

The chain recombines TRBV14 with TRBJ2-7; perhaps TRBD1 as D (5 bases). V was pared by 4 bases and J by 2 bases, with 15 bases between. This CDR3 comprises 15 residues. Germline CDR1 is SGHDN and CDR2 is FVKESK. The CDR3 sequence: CASSRTQVSTYEQYF. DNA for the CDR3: TGTGCCAGCAGCCGTACACAGGTATCTACCTACGAGCAGTACTTC.

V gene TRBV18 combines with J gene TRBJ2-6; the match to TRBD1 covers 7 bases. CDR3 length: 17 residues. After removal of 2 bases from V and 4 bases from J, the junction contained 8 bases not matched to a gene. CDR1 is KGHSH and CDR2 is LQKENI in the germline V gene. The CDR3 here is CASSPRGGGTGANVLTF. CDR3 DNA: TGTGCCAGCTCACCAAGAGGGGGCGGCACCGGGGCCAACGTCCTGACTTTC. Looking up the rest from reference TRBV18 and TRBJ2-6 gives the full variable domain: NAGVMQNPRHLVRRRGQEARLRCSPMKGHSHVYWYRQLPEEGLKFMVYLQKENIIDESGMPKERFSAEFPKEGPSILRIQQVVRGDSAAYFCASSPRGGGTGANVLTFGAGSRLTVL.

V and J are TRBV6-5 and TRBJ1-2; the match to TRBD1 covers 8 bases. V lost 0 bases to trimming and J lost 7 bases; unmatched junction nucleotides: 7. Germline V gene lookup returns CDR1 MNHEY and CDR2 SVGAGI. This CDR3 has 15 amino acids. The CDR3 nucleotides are TGTGCCAGCAGTTACTCCGCGACAGGGGAACGTGGCTACACCTTC. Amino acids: CASSYSATGERGYTF.

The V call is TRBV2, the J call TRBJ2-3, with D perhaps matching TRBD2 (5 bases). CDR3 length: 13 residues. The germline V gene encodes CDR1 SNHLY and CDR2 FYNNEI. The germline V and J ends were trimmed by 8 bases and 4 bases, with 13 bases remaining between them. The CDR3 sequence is CASGLRGADTQYF. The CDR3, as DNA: TGTGCCAGCGGCCTCCGGGGTGCAGATACGCAGTATTTT.

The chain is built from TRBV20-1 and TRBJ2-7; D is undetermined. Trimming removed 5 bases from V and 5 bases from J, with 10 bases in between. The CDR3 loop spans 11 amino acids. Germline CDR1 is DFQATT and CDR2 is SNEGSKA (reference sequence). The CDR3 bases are TGCAGTGCTGCCCCCCTCCACGAGCAGTACTTC. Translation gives CSAAPLHEQYF.

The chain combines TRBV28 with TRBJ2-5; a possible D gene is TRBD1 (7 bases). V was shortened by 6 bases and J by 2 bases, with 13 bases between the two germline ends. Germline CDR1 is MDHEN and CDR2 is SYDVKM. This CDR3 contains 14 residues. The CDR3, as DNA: TGTGCCAGCAGGATACAGGGGAGGCAAGAGACCCAGTACTTC. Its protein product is CASRIQGRQETQYF.

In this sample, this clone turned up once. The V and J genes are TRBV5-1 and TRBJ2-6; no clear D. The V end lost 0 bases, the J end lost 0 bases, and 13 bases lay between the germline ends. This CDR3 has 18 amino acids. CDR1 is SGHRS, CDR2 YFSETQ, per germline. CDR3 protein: CASSLVSRQSSGANVLTF. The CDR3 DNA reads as TGCGCCAGCAGCTTGGTTTCACGCCAAAGCTCTGGGGCCAACGTCCTGACTTTC.

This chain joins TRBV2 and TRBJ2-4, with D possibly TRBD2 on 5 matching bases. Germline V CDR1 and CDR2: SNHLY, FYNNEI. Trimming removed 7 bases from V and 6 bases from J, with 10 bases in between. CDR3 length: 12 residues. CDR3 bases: TGTGCCAGCACTCGCGCGGGAAACATTCAGTACTTC. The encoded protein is CASTRAGNIQYF.

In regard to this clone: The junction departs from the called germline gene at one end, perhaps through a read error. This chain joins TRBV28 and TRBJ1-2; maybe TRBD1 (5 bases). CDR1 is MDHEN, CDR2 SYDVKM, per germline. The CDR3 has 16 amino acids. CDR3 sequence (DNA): TGTGCCAGCAGCTCCTCCGGCTGGGACCGACCCTATGGCCACACCTTC. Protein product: CASSSSGWDRPYGHTF.

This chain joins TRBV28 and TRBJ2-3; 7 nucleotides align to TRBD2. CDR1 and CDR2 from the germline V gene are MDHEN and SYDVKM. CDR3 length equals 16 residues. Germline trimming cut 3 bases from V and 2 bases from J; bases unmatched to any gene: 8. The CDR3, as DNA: TGTGCCAGCAGTTTGACTAAGGCGGGAGACACAGATACGCAGTATTTT. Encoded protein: CASSLTKAGDTDTQYF.

This CDR3 reads CASTRLHAGANVLTF. The CDR3 region has the DNA TGTGCCAGCACCCGTTTACATGCTGGGGCCAACGTCCTGACTTTC. The chain combines TRBV6-5 with TRBJ2-6; D gene unclear. V lost 7 bases to trimming and J lost 2 bases, with 12 bases between them. Germline values: CDR1 MNHEY, CDR2 SVGAGI. CDR3 length: 15 amino acids.

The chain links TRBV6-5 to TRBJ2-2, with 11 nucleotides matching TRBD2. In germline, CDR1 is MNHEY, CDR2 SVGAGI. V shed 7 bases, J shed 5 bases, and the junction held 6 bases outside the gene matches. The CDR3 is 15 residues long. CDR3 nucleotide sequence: TGTGCCAGCACCCTAGCGGGAGGATGGACCGGGGAGCTGTTTTTT. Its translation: CASTLAGGWTGELFF.

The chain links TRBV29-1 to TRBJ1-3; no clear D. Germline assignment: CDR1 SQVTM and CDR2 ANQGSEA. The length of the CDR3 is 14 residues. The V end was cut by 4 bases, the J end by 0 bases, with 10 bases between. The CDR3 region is CSVVLASSGNTIYF. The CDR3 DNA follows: TGCAGCGTTGTTCTCGCGAGCTCTGGAAACACCATATATTTT.

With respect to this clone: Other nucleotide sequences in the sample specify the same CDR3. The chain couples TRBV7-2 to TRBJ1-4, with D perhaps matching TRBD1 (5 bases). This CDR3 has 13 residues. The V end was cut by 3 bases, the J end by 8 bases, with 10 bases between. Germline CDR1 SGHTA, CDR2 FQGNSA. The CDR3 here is CASSLGRGEKLFF. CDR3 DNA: TGTGCCAGCAGCTTGGGGCGCGGGGAAAAACTGTTTTTT.

The DNA of the CDR3 is TGTGCCAGCAGCTTAGTTGGCCTATCCTACGAGCAGTACTTC. Translation: CASSLVGLSYEQYF. V usage is TRBV7-2 and J usage is TRBJ2-7; D gene uncertain. Trimming pared 1 base from V and 1 base from J, leaving 8 bases between. This CDR3 is built from 14 residues. Germline values: CDR1 SGHTA, CDR2 FQGNSA.

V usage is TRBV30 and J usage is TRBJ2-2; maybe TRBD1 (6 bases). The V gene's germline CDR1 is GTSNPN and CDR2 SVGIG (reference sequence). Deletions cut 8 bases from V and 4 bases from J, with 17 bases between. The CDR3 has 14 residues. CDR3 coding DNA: TGTGCCGGGTCCCTTAAAGGGGGCACCGGGGAGCTGTTTTTT. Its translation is CAGSLKGGTGELFF. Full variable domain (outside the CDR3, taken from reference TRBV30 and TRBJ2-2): SQTIHQWPATLVQPVGSPLSLECTVEGTSNPNLYWYRQAAGRGLQLLFYSVGIGQISSEVPQNLSASRPQDRQFILSSKKLLLSDSGFYLCAGSLKGGTGELFFGEGSRLTVL.

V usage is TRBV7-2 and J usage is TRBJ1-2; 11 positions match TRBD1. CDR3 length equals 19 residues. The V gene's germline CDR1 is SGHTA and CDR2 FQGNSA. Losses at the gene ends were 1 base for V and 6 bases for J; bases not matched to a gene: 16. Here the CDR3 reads CASSLGFRGQGAKVNGYTF. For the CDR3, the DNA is TGTGCCAGCAGCTTAGGGTTCCGAGGACAGGGGGCAAAGGTGAATGGCTACACCTTC.

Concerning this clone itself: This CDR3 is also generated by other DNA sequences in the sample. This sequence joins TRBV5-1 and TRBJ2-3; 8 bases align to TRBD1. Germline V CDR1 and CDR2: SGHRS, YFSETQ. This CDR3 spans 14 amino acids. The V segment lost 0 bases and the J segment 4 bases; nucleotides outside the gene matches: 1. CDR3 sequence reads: CASSLAGGADTQYF. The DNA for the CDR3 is TGCGCCAGCAGCTTGGCAGGGGGCGCAGATACGCAGTATTTT.

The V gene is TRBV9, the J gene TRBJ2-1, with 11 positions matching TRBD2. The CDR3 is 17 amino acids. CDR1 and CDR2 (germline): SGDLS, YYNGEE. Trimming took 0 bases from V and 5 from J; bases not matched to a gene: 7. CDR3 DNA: TGTGCCAGCAGCGTAGGGGTGGGACTAGCGGAGAACAATGAGCAGTTCTTC. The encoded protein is CASSVGVGLAENNEQFF.

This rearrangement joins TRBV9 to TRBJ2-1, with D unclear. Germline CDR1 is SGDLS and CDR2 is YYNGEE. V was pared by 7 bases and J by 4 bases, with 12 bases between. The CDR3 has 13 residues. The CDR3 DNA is TGTGCCAGCGCCTCGGCCCCATACAATGAGCAGTTCTTC. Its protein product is CASASAPYNEQFF. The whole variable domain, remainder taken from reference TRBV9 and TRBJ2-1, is DSGVTQTPKHLITATGQRVTLRCSPRSGDLSVYWYQQSLDQGLQFLIQYYNGEERAKGNILERFSAQQFPDLHSELNLSSLELGDSALYFCASASAPYNEQFFGPGTRLTVL.

The CDR3 DNA reads as TGTGCCAGCACCCGAGCGGGAGGGTCCTACAATGAGCAGTTCTTC. It encodes CASTRAGGSYNEQFF. This rearrangement joins TRBV7-3 to TRBJ2-1; 10 bases are a match to TRBD2. CDR3 length: 15 residues. Per the germline V gene, CDR1 is SGHTA and CDR2 is FQGTGA. V lost 7 bases to trimming and J lost 1 base; unmatched junction nucleotides: 4. Looking up the rest from reference TRBV7-3 and TRBJ2-1 gives the full variable domain: GAGVSQTPSNKVTEKGKYVELRCDPISGHTALYWYRQSLGQGPEFLIYFQGTGAADDSGLPNDRFFAVRPEGSVSTLKIQRTERGDSAVYLCASTRAGGSYNEQFFGPGTRLTVL.

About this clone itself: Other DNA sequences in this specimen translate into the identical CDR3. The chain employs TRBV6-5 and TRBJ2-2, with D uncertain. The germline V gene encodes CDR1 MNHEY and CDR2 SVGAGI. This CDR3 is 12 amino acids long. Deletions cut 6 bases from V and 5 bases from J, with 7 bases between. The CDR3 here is CASSRGTGELFF. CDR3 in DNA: TGTGCCAGCAGCCGAGGTACCGGGGAGCTGTTTTTT.

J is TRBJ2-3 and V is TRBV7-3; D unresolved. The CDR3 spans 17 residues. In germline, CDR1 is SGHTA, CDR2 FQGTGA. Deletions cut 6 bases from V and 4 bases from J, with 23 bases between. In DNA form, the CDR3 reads TGTGCCAGCAGTAGCTTTGGTGGGAAGCCGGTACCAGATACGCAGTATTTT. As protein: CASSSFGGKPVPDTQYF.

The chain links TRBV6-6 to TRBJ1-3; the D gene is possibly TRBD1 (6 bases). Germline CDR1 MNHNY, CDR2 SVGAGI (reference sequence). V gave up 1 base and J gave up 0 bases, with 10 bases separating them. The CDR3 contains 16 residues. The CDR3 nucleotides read TGTGCCAGCAGTTACTTTAGGGGGAACTCTGGAAACACCATATATTTT. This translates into CASSYFRGNSGNTIYF.